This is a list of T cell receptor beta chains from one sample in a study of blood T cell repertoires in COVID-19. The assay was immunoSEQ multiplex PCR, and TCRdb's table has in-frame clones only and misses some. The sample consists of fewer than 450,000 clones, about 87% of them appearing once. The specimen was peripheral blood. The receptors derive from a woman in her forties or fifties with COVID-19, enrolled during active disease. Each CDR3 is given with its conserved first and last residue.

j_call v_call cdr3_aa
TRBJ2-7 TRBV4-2 CASSQGGGSYEQYF
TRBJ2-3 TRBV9 CASSGGAVTDTQYF
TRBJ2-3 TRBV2 CASSVKASTDTQYF
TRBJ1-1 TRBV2 CASSVGGRGPEAFF
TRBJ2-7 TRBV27 CASSGGRGVIYEQYF
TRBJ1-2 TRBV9 CASSAGQGANGYTF
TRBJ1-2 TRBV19 CASSWFTGGWTYTF
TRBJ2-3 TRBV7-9 CASSPSGGRDTQYF
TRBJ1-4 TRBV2 CASREARGHEKLFF
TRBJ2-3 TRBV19 CASSIRISGWTSTDTQYF
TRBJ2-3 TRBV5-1 CASSSALTGTSGHTQYF
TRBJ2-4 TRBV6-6 CASSYSSGLAKNIQYF
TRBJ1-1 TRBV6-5 CASSFHRGQGNTEAFF
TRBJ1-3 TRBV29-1 CSAQRGSGNTIYF
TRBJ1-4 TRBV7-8 CASGPRFNEKLFF
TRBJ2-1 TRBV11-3 CASSLGGASDEQFF
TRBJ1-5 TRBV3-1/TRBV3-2 CASSQGLYGSSGTPQHF
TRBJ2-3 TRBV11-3 CASSSGQGETDTQYF
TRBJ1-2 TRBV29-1 CSVERTGGPGYTF
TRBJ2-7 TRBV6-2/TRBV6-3 CASSRDTSYEQYF
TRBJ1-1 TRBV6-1 CASSDRAGDDAAFF
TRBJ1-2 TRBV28 CASLANYGYTF
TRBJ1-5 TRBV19 CASSIRGRARNQPQHF
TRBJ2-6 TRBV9 CASSLSDSSGANVLTF
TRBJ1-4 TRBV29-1 CSVDESGGPGELFF
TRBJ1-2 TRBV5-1 CASSLPGGVSGYTF
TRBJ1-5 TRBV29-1 CSVATGTGQPQHF
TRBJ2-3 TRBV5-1 CASSLERGGGATDTQYF
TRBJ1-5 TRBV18 CASSPSGGQPQHF
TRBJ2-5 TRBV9 CASSVGNSGGQETQYF
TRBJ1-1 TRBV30 CAWSAGEMNTEAFF
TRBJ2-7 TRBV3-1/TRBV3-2 CASSPDGSSYEQYF
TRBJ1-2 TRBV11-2 CASSLGVGQGGYGYTF
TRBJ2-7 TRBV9 CASSVGAGSVSYEQYF
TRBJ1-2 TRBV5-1 CASSLGGGSNYGYTF
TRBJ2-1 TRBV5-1 CASSPSGGGRNEQFF
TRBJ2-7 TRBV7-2 CASSLGALGATYEQYF
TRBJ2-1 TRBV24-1 CATSDSRDRPGEQFF
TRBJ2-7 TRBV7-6 CASSLWQGDYEQYF
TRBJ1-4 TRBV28 CASSPGGTVEKLFF
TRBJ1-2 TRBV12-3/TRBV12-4 CASSLTENYGYTF
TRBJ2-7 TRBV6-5 CASSPRDRGYEQYF
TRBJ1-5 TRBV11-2 CASSSYSSGNQPQHF
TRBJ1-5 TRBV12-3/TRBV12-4 CVGGNSNQPQHF
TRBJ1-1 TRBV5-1 CASSRGHSLNTEAFF
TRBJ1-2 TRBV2 CASTRSGSSLRSYGYTF
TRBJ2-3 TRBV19 CATLGSSTDTQYF
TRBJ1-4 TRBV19 CASRDSFNEKLFF
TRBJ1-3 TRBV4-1 CASRARVYSGNTIYF
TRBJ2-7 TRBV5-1 CASSEGVSYEQYF
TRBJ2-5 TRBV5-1 CASSLTPWTGVSQGQYF
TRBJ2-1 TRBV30 CAWTSGGALNEQFF